This TCR beta chain stems from a study of cytomegalovirus exposure and HLA in healthy donors (dated by TCRdb to between 2016 and 2019). Notes on the research overall: According to an earlier analysis of several hundred of the donors, some 180 million T cells yielded 95 million to 140 million unique TCR beta sequences and about 300 Gb of sequence data. An early release that covered 640 HLA-typed donors contained approximately 300 gigabases of sequencing data and tens of millions of unique TCR sequences. The genetic ancestry cluster associated with self-reported Caucasian donors included 70% to 85% of the roughly 400 genotyped donors. The aim of the study was to test whether cataloging public T cell receptors could identify signatures of past pathogen exposure. The study used immunosequencing to profile the T cell repertoires of several hundred subjects and linked those repertoires to cytomegalovirus serostatus. A separate validation cohort of more than 100 different subjects was used in addition to the approximately 610-subject first cohort. To predict cytomegalovirus infection status, the study brought together high-throughput TCR immunosequencing, statistical association of individual TCRs with disease status, and machine learning. A later analysis re-examined previously published TCR beta repertoires from more than 650 donors and added high-resolution HLA genotyping to investigate patterns of TCR occurrence. In the later analysis, no new phenotypic data were used to find candidate immune exposures; instead, reliance was placed on TCR beta sequences and their occurrence across donors. In an earlier analysis of over 550 of the donors, high-throughput TCR beta sequencing was used to judge whether each TCR beta V gene segment behaved as functional or pseudogenic. Donor age, sex, ethnicity and CMV serostatus were compiled together with the repertoire data. A later genetic analysis took genome-wide SNP genotypes for about 60% of the roughly 670 donors and used that subset as a discovery cohort. Every discovery cohort repertoire had been produced on one sequencing platform. Class I and class II HLA loci were covered by the typing at four-digit resolution. Typing coverage varied by locus: about 629-640 donors for A, B, C, DRB1 and DQB1; roughly 500 for DQA1; nearly 610 for DPA1; roughly 450 for DPB1. Five DR-DQ haplotypes were handled as single units for association and clustering because linkage in the cohort was strong. Across some 400 genotyped donors of the cohort, an average of about 200,000 unique TCR beta nucleotide sequences per donor were sequenced, and about a sixth of those sequences were non-productive. Summary of the overall study and its limitations: Most TCR sequences were seen in very few donors, while some public TCRs were found in many individuals. A total of 150 to 200 TCR beta chains were listed by the study as associated with cytomegalovirus. Compared with equally common non-associated chains, HLA-associated TCR beta chains in a later analysis were more clonally expanded and had lower generation probabilities. Compared with the 666-donor mean, donors in an Asian-associated ancestry cluster had fewer N-insertions in productive TCRs, according to a later genetic analysis. Because counts were too low, fewer than 20 rarely observed V segments, including chromosome 9 orphons, were excluded from the earlier analysis of fewer than 650 of the donors. Cytomegalovirus status was reported to be diagnosed by the classifier with high specificity and sensitivity in both the original and validation cohorts. V-gene and J-gene trimming of TCR beta chains was associated with a missense DCLRE1C variant in a later genetic analysis, and the association was replicated in an independent cohort. A cluster of highly shared sequence variants was judged likely to represent a technical artifact of the sequencing pipeline. The only immune exposure information available for the cohort was CMV serostatus. In vitro tests confirmed that three of the cytomegalovirus-associated TCR beta chains recognize cytomegalovirus antigens. According to a later analysis, parvovirus B19, influenza, CMV and Epstein-Barr virus appeared linked to several top co-occurrence clusters. Specific HLA alleles were associated with 16,951 TCR beta sequences at a false discovery rate of 0.05 in a later analysis. When HLA alleles, especially DR and DQ, strongly co-occurred, attributing TCR associations to individual alleles was difficult. Sequencing depth was assumed to be roughly uniform across donors in the presence/absence analyses, though that assumption may not hold. It was suggested by the authors that the approach could potentially be generalized to other disease states and immunological phenotypes. Only TCR beta chains were sequenced in this cohort, and the absence of alpha or paired-chain data limited detectable features. Some IMGT-functional V segments, including TRBV6-2 and TRBV6-3, could not be told apart with the 87-base-pair reads, so those segments were excluded. An earlier analysis of approximately 540 of the donors showed that most TCR beta V segments appeared in productive rearrangements either about 87% or about 30% of the time, which broadly matched IMGT annotations. A further reported finding was that TCR beta sequences accurately predicted the HLA-A and HLA-B alleles for most subjects in the first cohort. HLA typing was unavailable for some donors at each locus, so association tests used only the typed subset. Linkage disequilibrium might explain the correlated functional status among segregating V segments, but an unknown experimental factor could not be excluded. According to a later analysis, TCR association rates differed among HLA loci, with DRB1 alleles showing the most associated TCRs and HLA-C alleles showing the fewest. In a later analysis, most CMV-associated TCR beta chains were found to appear HLA-restricted, with HLA associations seemingly driven largely by CMV exposure.

Receptors were amplified or captured by the immunoSEQ multiplex PCR assay. For the multiplex PCR, a mixture combining 60 forward primers for TCR Vbeta segments and 13 reverse primers for TCR Jbeta segments was used. The CDR3 region of rearranged TCR beta genes was amplified from genomic DNA by a multiplex PCR assay. On the Illumina HiSeq System, the amplified TCR beta libraries were sequenced as 87-base-pair reads. Processing in the source paper ran as follows. Across the roughly 640 repertoires, a later analysis counted 75 million to 90 million unique TCR beta chains, some 11 million of which were shared by at least two donors. A nearest-neighbor algorithm error-corrected the raw reads and collapsed the reads into unique sequences, merging closely related sequences to remove PCR and sequencing errors. CDR3 sequences were aligned to IMGT reference sequences to assign V, D and J gene segments. For a sequence to be retained, a match of at least six nucleotides to both a V gene segment and a J gene segment was required. A rearrangement counted as productive if the CDR3 had no stop codons and remained in frame with V and J, and every other rearrangement counted as non-productive. Following IMGT convention, CDR3 was defined as the stretch from the second conserved V-encoded cysteine to the conserved J-encoded phenylalanine. The earlier analysis of some 600 of the donors excluded sequences that lacked an unambiguous match to a single V gene segment. An earlier analysis of 587 of the donors classified V segments as functional when productive rearrangements were above 56.7% and as segregating when the standard deviation between donors was above 5%. A statistical classification framework was developed to diagnose cytomegalovirus status using the catalog of TCR beta chain sequences. In a later analysis, V and J genes were assigned by comparing TCR nucleotide sequences against IMGT/GENE-DB human TR gene sequences. A later analysis assigned CDR3 sequences and most-parsimonious VDJ recombination scenarios with the TCRdist pipeline. In a later analysis, each TCR beta chain was defined by its CDR3 amino acid sequence together with its V-gene family, and reads lacking a unique V-gene family were excluded. To address suspected cross-contamination and a sequencing artifact, a later analysis removed around 600 highly shared, low-generation-probability nucleotide sequences. A later analysis calculated a clonal expansion index for each public chain from normalized within-repertoire ranks of inferred template counts. In a later analysis, generation probabilities were computed using a VDJ recombination model fitted to out-of-frame rearrangements, and the results were checked against IGoR. Hypergeometric tests were used in a later analysis to score TCR-TCR, TCR-HLA and TCR-CMV co-occurrence, with a repertoire-size bias correction applied to the TCR pairs. To estimate false discovery rates, a later analysis permuted the HLA or CMV assignments 20 times. In a later analysis, co-occurring TCRs were grouped using DBSCAN, with TCRdist sequence similarity added in when clustering inside HLA-allele-positive subsets. Repertoires with fewer than 30,000 or more than 120,000 public chains, plus five repertoires with anomalous nucleotide sharing, were excluded from co-occurrence clustering. Entries here come from immuneACCESS through TCRdb and include only in-frame sequences with V and J called. Some clones fail to appear in such tables; in the studies checked, an unresolved V gene covers under half of the shortfall, and the cause of the remainder is unknown. From that table come the V and J calls and clone size; the DNA was used to work out D and trimming. The sample profile shows roughly 180,000 clones; about four fifths of them were found once. The ten largest clones capture about 6% of the sample.

From the cysteine up to the phenylalanine, the CDR3 has a length of 15 residues. The only DNA kept is the CDR3, 45 bases in frame from the first base. The junction carries 19 bases between V and J, which are trimmed by 7 bases and 6 bases respectively. Reading the germline V gene gives CDR1 SGHVS and CDR2 FNYEAQ. The cohort was made up of approximately 670 healthy bone marrow donors. At the time of sampling, every cohort member was nominally healthy, though immune exposures that went unrecorded were likely present. The donor tested CMV seropositive, placing the donor among the 250 to 300 seropositive members of the cohort. A peripheral blood sample was provided by each donor, and peripheral blood mononuclear cells were used for TCR beta sequencing. Genomic DNA extraction from the blood cell samples was performed with the Qiagen DNeasy Blood Extraction Kit. A word on this clone: The antigen this receptor binds is unknown. Base qualities were left out, and no much larger clone turns up one base away.

The receptor's source is a woman aged 25 to 45 in good health and CMV-seropositive. Sequences were obtained from PBMCs. This receptor chain uses TRBV7-6 and TRBJ2-1; matching of 6 bases hints at TRBD1 as the D gene. The nucleotide sequence is given as TGTGCCAGCACCCCAGGGGCTAGCAGTGGCAATGAGCAGTTCTTC. Translated, it gives CASTPGASSGNEQFF. Outside the CDR3, residues come from the reference TRBV7-6 and TRBJ2-1 proteins, so the full variable domain is: GAGVSQSPRYKVTKRGQDVALRCDPISGHVSLYWYRQALGQGPEFLTYFNYEAQQDKSGLPNDRFSAERPEGSISTLTIQRTEQRDSAMYRCASTPGASSGNEQFFGPGTRLTVL.